The 25 T cell receptor beta chains given below trace back to one sample, sequenced in a study of shared clonotypes between healthy human individuals (TCRdb year 2020). The library was prepared using the immunoSEQ multiplex PCR assay. Imported from immuneACCESS, the table was reduced by TCRdb to in-frame sequences with V and J called. These copies leave out some clones; in studies compared against another copy, an unresolved V gene accounts for under half, and the cause of the remainder is not known. The sample table holds over a million clones, of which around 82% were seen once. The ten largest clones add up to roughly 0.62% of the sample. The material sequenced was memory CD4+ T cells from PBMCs. The cell subset or site label corresponds to: CD45RA-negative fraction. These receptors all come from a man aged 18-30 years in good health. Some clones in this sample may be carry-over from other donors' samples.

This clone was seen only a few times. The V gene is TRBV20-1, the J gene TRBJ1-2; 9 bases agree with TRBD1. The germline gives CDR1 DFQATT, CDR2 SNEGSKA (reference sequence). The CDR3 is 10 residues long. The DNA for the CDR3 is TGCAGGGGACAGGGAGAGGGCTACACCTTC. It is translated as CRGQGEGYTF.

Concerning this clone itself: This clone may be a read error of a much larger clone one base away. The identical CDR3 is also encoded by other nucleotide sequences in the sample. The V gene is TRBV7-2, the J gene TRBJ1-1; D is uncertain. CDR1 and CDR2 (germline): SGHTA, FQGNSA. With 1 base removed from V and 4 bases from J, the gap between germline ends came to 7 bases. The CDR3 contains 13 residues. The CDR3: CASSLGRATEAFF. The DNA for the CDR3 is TGTGCCAGCAGCTTAGGGAGGGCCACTGAAGCTTTCTTT.

V and J are TRBV21-1 and TRBJ2-2; the table's D call TRBD1 went unverified against the DNA. TRBV21-1 is termed a pseudogene. The CDR3 consists of 15 residues. The CDR3 loop reads CASSKVTGTTGELFF. CDR3 nucleotide sequence: TGTGCCAGCAGCAAAGTCACAGGGACCACCGGGGAGCTGTTTTTT.

The chain carries TRBV2 and TRBJ2-7, with D perhaps TRBD1 (6 bases). Trimming removed 4 bases from V and 3 bases from J, with 13 bases in between. This CDR3 is built from 14 residues. Germline V gives CDR1 SNHLY, CDR2 FYNNEI. In nucleotides, the CDR3 is TGTGCCAGCAGTGGGACAGTTACTAACTACGAGCAGTACTTC. It is translated as CASSGTVTNYEQYF. The full variable domain, completed using reference TRBV2 and TRBJ2-7, is EPEVTQTPSHQVTQMGQEVILRCVPISNHLYFYWYRQILGQKVEFLVSFYNNEISEKSEIFDDQFSVERPDGSNFTLKIRSTKLEDSAMYFCASSGTVTNYEQYFGPGTRLTVT.

CDR3 sequence: CASSQPGQGRYEQYF. CDR3 DNA: TGTGCCAGCAGCCAGCCCGGACAGGGGAGGTACGAGCAGTACTTC. This chain joins TRBV4-2 and TRBJ2-7; 9 bases align to TRBD1. CDR1 is LGHNA, CDR2 YNFKEQ, per germline. V lost 3 bases and J lost 4; bases outside the gene matches: 7. The CDR3 is 15 residues long.

In regard to this clone: Other nucleotide sequences from this sample produce the same CDR3. This sequence joins TRBV6-1 and TRBJ2-1; D ambiguous. V lost 1 base, J lost 8 bases, and 3 bases lay in between. This CDR3 region has 11 residues. Germline V gives CDR1 MNHNS, CDR2 SASEGT. CDR3 DNA: TGTGCCAGCAGTGAAGTGTATGAGCAGTTCTTC. Its translation: CASSEVYEQFF.

This rearrangement joins TRBV11-2 to TRBJ2-7; no definite D call. V lost 6 bases to trimming and J lost 4 bases, with 7 bases between them. There are 11 residues in the CDR3. The germline CDR1 and CDR2 sequences are SGHAT and FQNNGV. CDR3: CASRDLYEQYF. In nucleotides, the CDR3 is TGTGCCAGCAGAGACTTATACGAGCAGTACTTC. The full variable domain, rest sourced from reference TRBV11-2 and TRBJ2-7, is EAGVAQSPRYKIIEKRQSVAFWCNPISGHATLYWYQQILGQGPKLLIQFQNNGVVDDSQLPKDRFSAERLKGVDSTLKIQPAKLEDSAVYLCASRDLYEQYFGPGTRLTVT.

On this clone: Other DNA sequences in this specimen translate into the identical CDR3. The rearrangement links TRBV7-8 to TRBJ2-7, with D unclear. Looked up from germline, CDR1 is SGHVS and CDR2 is FQNEAQ. The CDR3 is 11 residues long. V was trimmed by 0 bases and J by 5 bases, leaving 2 bases between them. CDR3 nucleotides: TGTGCCAGCAGCTTAGCAAACGAGCAGTACTTC. Its translation is CASSLANEQYF. Together with reference TRBV7-8 and TRBJ2-7, the CDR3 gives the full variable domain: GAGVSQSPRYKVAKRGQDVALRCDPISGHVSLFWYQQALGQGPEFLTYFQNEAQLDKSGLPSDRFFAERPEGSVSTLKIQRTQQEDSAVYLCASSLANEQYFGPGTRLTVT.

The chain links TRBV5-1 to TRBJ2-1; TRBD1 aligns across 7 bases. Losses at the gene ends were 4 bases for V and 0 bases for J; bases not matched to a gene: 1. Germline values: CDR1 SGHRS, CDR2 YFSETQ. The CDR3 is made up of 14 amino acids. The CDR3 region has the DNA TGCGCCAGCAGCGACAGGGCCTCCTACAATGAGCAGTTCTTC. Encoded protein: CASSDRASYNEQFF.

V usage is TRBV7-9 and J usage is TRBJ1-2; D gene unclear. This CDR3 has 12 amino acids. Germline-derived CDR1 and CDR2 are SEHNR and FQNEAQ (reference sequence). The V gene lost 3 bases and the J gene lost 8 bases, with 10 bases spanning the gap. The CDR3 nucleotides read TGTGCCAGCAGCTTTTCCGGCGGGGGCTACACCTTC. Translating gives CASSFSGGGYTF.

The chain combines TRBV30 with TRBJ2-3; TRBD2 aligns across 12 bases. This CDR3 region has 15 residues. Trimming removed 3 bases from V and 1 base from J; junction bases left unmatched: 2. Germline V gene lookup returns CDR1 GTSNPN and CDR2 SVGIG (reference sequence). CDR3 in amino acids: CAWRLAGGGTDTQYF. For the CDR3, the DNA is TGTGCCTGGAGACTAGCGGGAGGAGGCACAGATACGCAGTATTTT.

The chain employs TRBV5-6 and TRBJ1-3, with TRBD1 as a possible D gene (5 bases). Germline-derived CDR1 and CDR2 are SGHDT and YYEEEE. The length of the CDR3 is 18 residues. With 4 bases removed from V and 0 bases from J, the gap between germline ends came to 20 bases. CDR3 sequence (DNA): TGTGCCAGCAGCGAAATTCTGTACCGGGGGAACTCTGGAAACACCATATATTTT. Translated, it gives CASSEILYRGNSGNTIYF.

V and J are TRBV29-1 and TRBJ2-7, with D perhaps TRBD1 or TRBD2 (5 bases each). Germline V gene data show CDR1 as SQVTM and CDR2 as ANQGSEA. Trimming removed 5 bases from V and 2 bases from J, with 13 bases in between. The CDR3 length is 13 residues. CDR3 sequence reads: CSVIVGVPYEQYF. In DNA form, the CDR3 reads TGCAGCGTTATCGTGGGGGTTCCCTACGAGCAGTACTTC.

The gene calls are TRBV6-5 and TRBJ2-3; D assignment may be TRBD1 or TRBD2 (5 bases each). Trimming pared 5 bases from V and 8 bases from J, leaving 14 bases between. Germline V gene sequence: CDR1 MNHEY, CDR2 SVGAGI. This CDR3 region has 13 residues. The CDR3 DNA follows: TGTGCCAGCAGTCTCCGGGGCGAAGGTACGCAGTATTTT. This translates into CASSLRGEGTQYF.

V and J are TRBV28 and TRBJ2-5; tentatively, D is TRBD2 (5 bases). The germline V gene encodes CDR1 MDHEN and CDR2 SYDVKM. The ends were cut back, 8 bases at V and 1 base at J, with 17 bases in the middle. The CDR3 sequence is 15 residues long. This CDR3 reads CASGRGFTFQETQYF. The CDR3 nucleotides read TGTGCCAGCGGTAGAGGGTTCACATTCCAAGAGACCCAGTACTTC.

This clone was recorded a few times. This chain connects TRBV7-2 to TRBJ2-1; no clear D. The CDR3 is 13 residues long. V lost 2 bases and J lost 5, with 7 bases in between. Germline V lookup: CDR1 SGHTA, CDR2 FQGNSA. As DNA, the CDR3 is TGTGCCAGCAGCTTACAATCGGACAATGAGCAGTTCTTC. Translated, it gives CASSLQSDNEQFF. The full variable domain, rest sourced from reference TRBV7-2 and TRBJ2-1, is GAGVSQSPSNKVTEKGKDVELRCDPISGHTALYWYRQSLGQGLEFLIYFQGNSAPDKSGLPSDRFSAERTGGSVSTLTIQRTQQEDSAVYLCASSLQSDNEQFFGPGTRLTVL.

V usage is TRBV5-1 and J usage is TRBJ2-4; D may be TRBD1 or TRBD2 (5 bases each). Trimming shortened V by 4 bases and J by 0 bases, and 20 bases separated the two germline ends. Germline assignment: CDR1 SGHRS and CDR2 YFSETQ. This CDR3 comprises 18 residues. The CDR3 DNA reads as TGCGCCAGCAGCCCCGGGACGGGTCCGGCCGGAGCCAAAAACATTCAGTACTTC. Its protein is CASSPGTGPAGAKNIQYF.

The rearrangement uses TRBV9 and TRBJ2-3; D gene unclear. In germline, CDR1 is SGDLS, CDR2 YYNGEE. The V and J ends lost 4 bases and 1 base respectively, with 7 bases between them. The CDR3 runs 13 residues. The CDR3 nucleotides read TGTGCCAGCAGCAGGGTGGGCACAGATACGCAGTATTTT. It yields the protein CASSRVGTDTQYF.

The rearrangement joins TRBV11-2 to TRBJ2-5; a possible D gene is TRBD1 (6 bases). This CDR3 has 14 amino acids. V gave up 7 bases and J gave up 5 bases, with 17 bases separating them. CDR1 is SGHAT, CDR2 FQNNGV, per germline. The CDR3 here is CASTLGSGVETQYF. The CDR3 region has the DNA TGTGCCAGCACCCTAGGGTCAGGGGTTGAGACCCAGTACTTC.

This chain joins TRBV6-6 and TRBJ2-4; D remains unclear. Trimming cost V 5 bases and J 7 bases, with 15 bases left between them. The CDR3 has 14 amino acids. Germline CDR1 is MNHNY and CDR2 is SVGAGI (reference sequence). The CDR3 DNA follows: TGTGCCAGCAGTGTACCTGCTGACGGGAACATTCAGTACTTC. This sequence encodes CASSVPADGNIQYF.

This clone appeared once. This rearrangement joins TRBV6-1 to TRBJ1-3, with 7 bases that match TRBD1. CDR1 and CDR2 (germline): MNHNS, SASEGT. This CDR3 has 20 residues. V dropped 4 bases and J dropped 1; count of bases not matched to a gene: 19. The CDR3 spells CASSGRPSEDRLRSGNTIYF. The CDR3 DNA follows: TGTGCCAGCAGTGGGCGGCCATCCGAGGACAGGTTACGATCTGGAAACACCATATATTTT.

The chain links TRBV7-9 to TRBJ2-5, with TRBD1 matching 8 bases. Germline V gene lookup returns CDR1 SEHNR and CDR2 FQNEAQ (reference sequence). There are 14 residues in the CDR3. V was pared by 9 bases and J by 5 bases, with 11 bases of the junction left unmatched. The CDR3 DNA follows: TGTGCCAGTACCCCTACCAGGGGGCGGGAGACCCAGTACTTC. It yields the protein CASTPTRGRETQYF.

On this clone itself: Other DNA sequences in the sample encode the same CDR3. The chain employs TRBV20-1 and TRBJ2-5; D uncertain. V lost 3 bases and J lost 3, with 2 bases in between. The germline gives CDR1 DFQATT, CDR2 SNEGSKA (reference sequence). The CDR3 runs 10 residues. CDR3: CSASKETQYF. DNA of the CDR3: TGCAGTGCTAGTAAAGAGACCCAGTACTTC.

This chain connects TRBV7-2 to TRBJ2-5, with D possibly being TRBD2 (8 bases). CDR1 is SGHTA, CDR2 FQGNSA, per germline. Trimming removed 5 bases from V and 6 bases from J, with 19 bases in between. The CDR3 is 15 residues long. CDR3 in amino acids: CASSPPGGGAKTQYF. In DNA form, the CDR3 reads TGTGCCAGCAGCCCCCCGGGAGGGGGCGCAAAGACCCAGTACTTC.

The J gene is TRBJ2-6, the V gene TRBV14; 7 bases agree with TRBD1. The germline gives CDR1 SGHDN, CDR2 FVKESK. Unmatched junction bases numbered 4, after V lost 3 bases and J lost 2 bases. The CDR3 covers 16 residues. This chain's CDR3 is CASSQFRGTGANVLTF. CDR3 in DNA: TGTGCCAGCAGCCAGTTCAGGGGGACTGGGGCCAACGTCCTGACTTTC.